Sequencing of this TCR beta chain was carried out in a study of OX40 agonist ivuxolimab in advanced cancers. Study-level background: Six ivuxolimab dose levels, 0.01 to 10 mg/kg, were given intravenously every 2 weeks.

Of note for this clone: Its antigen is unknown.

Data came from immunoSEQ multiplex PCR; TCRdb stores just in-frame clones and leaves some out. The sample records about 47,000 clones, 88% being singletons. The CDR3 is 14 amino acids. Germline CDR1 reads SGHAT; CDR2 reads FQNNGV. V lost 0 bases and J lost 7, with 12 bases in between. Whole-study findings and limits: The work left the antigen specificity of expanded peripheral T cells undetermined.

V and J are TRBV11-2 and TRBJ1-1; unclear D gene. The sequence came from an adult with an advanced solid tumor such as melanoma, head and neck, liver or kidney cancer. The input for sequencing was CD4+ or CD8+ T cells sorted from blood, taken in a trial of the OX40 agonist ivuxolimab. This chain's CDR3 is CASSLDPFPIEAFF. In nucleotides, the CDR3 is TGTGCCAGCAGCTTAGATCCCTTTCCAATTGAAGCTTTCTTT.